Here is one T cell receptor (beta chain) with its context. As yet, its antigen is unknown. These data are taken from a study of cytomegalovirus exposure and HLA in healthy donors. Findings and limits, study-wide: When a later analysis compared HLA-associated TCR beta chains with equally common others, the HLA-associated chains turned out to be more clonally expanded and to have lower generation probabilities. Immune exposure information available was restricted to CMV serostatus. As confirmed in vitro, a few CMV-associated chains were specific for CMV antigens.

Germline CDR1 and CDR2: SEHNR and FQNEAQ (reference sequence). The CDR3 length is 16 residues. J lost 5 bases, V lost 4 bases, and 9 bases had no gene match. A multiplex PCR was run with 60 Vbeta primers and 13 Jbeta primers. TCRdb's table, derived via immunoSEQ multiplex PCR, lists solely in-frame clones and lacks some. The clone table shows approximately 70,000 clones, with the ten largest holding about 4%. This rearrangement joins TRBV7-9 to TRBJ2-7; 12 nucleotides match TRBD1. The material sequenced was PBMCs. The receptor's source is a female donor in good health and CMV-seropositive. CDR3 in amino acids: CASSYTPGQGADEQYF. CDR3 in DNA: TGTGCCAGCAGCTATACACCGGGACAGGGGGCTGACGAGCAGTACTTC.